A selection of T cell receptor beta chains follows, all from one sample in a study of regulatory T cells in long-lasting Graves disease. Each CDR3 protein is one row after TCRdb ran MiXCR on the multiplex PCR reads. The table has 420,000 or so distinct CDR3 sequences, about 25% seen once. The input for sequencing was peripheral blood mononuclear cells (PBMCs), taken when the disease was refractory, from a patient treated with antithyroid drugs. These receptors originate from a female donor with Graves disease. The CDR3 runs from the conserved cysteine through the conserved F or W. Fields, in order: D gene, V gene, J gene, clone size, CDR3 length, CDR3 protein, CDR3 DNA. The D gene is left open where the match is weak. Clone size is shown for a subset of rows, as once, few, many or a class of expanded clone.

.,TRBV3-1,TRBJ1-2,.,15,CASSHPGTTNYGYTF,TGTGCCAGCAGCCATCCCGGGACGACTAACTATGGCTACACCTTC
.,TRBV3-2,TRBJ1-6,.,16,CASSQEGYVLGSPLHF,TGTGCCAGCAGCCAAGAGGGATATGTTTTAGGTTCACCCCTCCACTTT
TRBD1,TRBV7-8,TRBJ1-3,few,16,CASSLRDSISGNTIYF,TGTGCCAGCAGCTTACGGGACAGTATCTCTGGAAACACCATATATTTT
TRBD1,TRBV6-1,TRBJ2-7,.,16,CASIPELGTGSYEQYF,TGTGCCAGCATCCCCGAGCTCGGGACAGGGTCCTACGAGCAGTACTTC
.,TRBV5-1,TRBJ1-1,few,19,CASRRNLDSIGKSDTEAFF,TGCGCCAGCAGAAGAAATTTGGACAGCATCGGTAAGTCGGACACTGAAGCTTTCTTT
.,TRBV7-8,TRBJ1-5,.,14,CASTQRGTNQPQHF,TGTGCCAGCACCCAAAGGGGAACCAATCAGCCCCAGCATTTT
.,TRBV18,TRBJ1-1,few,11,CASSPKTEAFF,TGTGCCAGCTCACCAAAAACTGAAGCTTTCTTT
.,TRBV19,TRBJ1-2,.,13,CASRIPDSYGYTF,TGTGCCAGTAGGATACCGGACAGCTATGGCTACACCTTC
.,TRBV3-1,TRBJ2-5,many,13,CASSPVLWETQYF,TGTGCCAGCAGCCCCGTTTTGTGGGAGACCCAGTACTTC
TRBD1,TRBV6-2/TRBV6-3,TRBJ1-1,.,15,CASSYRDRVYTEAFF,TGTGCCAGCAGTTACCGGGACAGGGTATACACTGAAGCTTTCTTT
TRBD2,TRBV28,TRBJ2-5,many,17,CASTEGTSGRASETQYF,TGTGCCAGCACCGAAGGGACTAGCGGGAGGGCCTCAGAGACCCAGTACTTC
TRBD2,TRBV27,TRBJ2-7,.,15,CASSLLAENSYERYF,TGTGCCAGCAGTTTACTAGCGGAGAACTCCTACGAGCGGTACTTC
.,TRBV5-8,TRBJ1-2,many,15,CASSSTGPSHYGYTF,TGTGCCAGCAGCTCGACAGGACCCTCTCACTATGGCTACACCTTC
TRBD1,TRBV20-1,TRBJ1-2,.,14,CSAYAGTGFYGYTF,TGCAGTGCTTACGCCGGGACAGGGTTCTATGGCTACACCTTC
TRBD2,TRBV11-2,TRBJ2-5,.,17,CASSLNGLSGSLETQYF,TGTGCCAGCAGCTTAAATGGTCTTAGCGGGAGTTTAGAGACCCAGTACTTC
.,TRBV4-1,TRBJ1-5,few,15,CASSQESKGLQPQHF,TGCGCCAGCAGCCAAGAATCGAAGGGGCTTCAGCCCCAGCATTTT
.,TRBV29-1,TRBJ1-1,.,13,CSGGPAMAAEAFF,TGCAGCGGTGGTCCGGCTATGGCGGCTGAAGCTTTCTTT
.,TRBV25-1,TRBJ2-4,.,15,CASSERGAGKNIQYF,TGTGCCAGCAGTGAAAGGGGCGCAGGCAAAAACATTCAGTACTTC
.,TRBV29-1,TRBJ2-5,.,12,CSVAADEETQYF,TGCAGCGTGGCGGCGGATGAAGAGACCCAGTACTTC
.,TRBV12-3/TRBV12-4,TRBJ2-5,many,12,CASSPARETQYF,TGTGCCAGCAGTCCCGCAAGGGAGACCCAGTACTTC
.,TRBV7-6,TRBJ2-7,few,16,CASSPRPGLTSDEQYF,TGTGCCAGCAGCCCCAGACCGGGACTCACTTCCGACGAGCAGTACTTC
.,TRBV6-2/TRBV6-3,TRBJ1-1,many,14,CASSYSAGNTEAFF,TGTGCCAGCAGTTACTCGGCAGGGAACACTGAAGCTTTCTTT
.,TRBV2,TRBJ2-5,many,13,CASSGAGQETQYF,TGTGCCAGCAGTGGGGCGGGGCAAGAGACCCAGTACTTC
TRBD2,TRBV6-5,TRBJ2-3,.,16,CASSYLSGRTEDTQYF,TGTGCCAGCAGTTATCTTAGCGGGAGAACGGAGGATACGCAGTATTTT
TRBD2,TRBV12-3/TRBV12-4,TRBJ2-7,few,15,CASSLGGSPSYEQYF,TGTGCCAGCAGTTTGGGCGGGAGCCCTTCCTACGAGCAGTACTTC
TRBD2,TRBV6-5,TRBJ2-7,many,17,CASSYSIRLAGAYEQYF,TGTGCCAGCAGTTACTCGATTAGGCTAGCGGGGGCCTACGAGCAGTACTTC
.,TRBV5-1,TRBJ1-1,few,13,CASSLEGLEEAFF,TGCGCCAGCAGCTTGGAAGGACTGGAGGAAGCTTTCTTT
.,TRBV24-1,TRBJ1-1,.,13,CATRFAGGTEAFF,TGTGCCACCCGCTTTGCCGGGGGTACTGAAGCTTTCTTT
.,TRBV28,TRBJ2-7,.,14,CASIGAGTRYEQYF,TGTGCCAGCATCGGGGCTGGGACGCGCTACGAGCAGTACTTC
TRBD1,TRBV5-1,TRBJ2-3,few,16,CASSLAPTGATDTQYF,TGCGCCAGCAGCTTGGCTCCGACAGGGGCGACAGATACGCAGTATTTT
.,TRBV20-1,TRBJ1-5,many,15,CSVRKGGNSNQPQHF,TGCAGTGTTAGAAAGGGGGGGAATAGCAATCAGCCCCAGCATTTT
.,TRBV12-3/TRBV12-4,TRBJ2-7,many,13,CASSRRTDWEQYF,TGTGCCAGCAGTCGGCGGACTGATTGGGAGCAGTACTTC
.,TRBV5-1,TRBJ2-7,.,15,CASSSKTGLGHEQYF,TGCGCCAGCAGCTCGAAAACAGGGCTCGGGCACGAGCAGTACTTC
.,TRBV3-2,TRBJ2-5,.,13,CASSRGDRETQYF,TGTGCCAGCAGCCGAGGAGATCGAGAGACCCAGTACTTC
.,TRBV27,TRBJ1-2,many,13,CASSFDGNYGYTF,TGTGCCAGCAGTTTCGACGGAAACTATGGCTACACCTTC